One sample yielded the 6 T cell receptor beta chains listed below, sequenced in a study of blood T cell repertoires in COVID-19. Measured with immunoSEQ multiplex PCR; TCRdb has only the in-frame clones, and not every one. The table lists hundreds of thousands of clones, roughly nine tenths of them singletons. Material: PBMCs or T cells enriched from blood (not recorded which). The receptors here all came from a man aged 55 to 70 who had recovered from COVID-19.

The rearrangement links TRBV18 to TRBJ1-2; maybe TRBD1 (6 bases). This CDR3 spans 14 amino acids. Germline-derived CDR1 and CDR2 are KGHSH and LQKENI. Between the trimmed V and J ends, which lost 11 bases and 7 bases, there was a span of 23 bases. In nucleotides, the CDR3 is TGTGCCGGGGACAAAAAGAATAACCCGGCTGGCTACACCTTC. Translated: CAGDKKNNPAGYTF.

V gene TRBV30 combines with J gene TRBJ2-2, with 9 bases aligning to TRBD1. V was pared by 3 bases and J by 6 bases, with 2 bases of the junction left unmatched. The CDR3 is made up of 13 amino acids. Germline CDR1 reads GTSNPN; CDR2 reads SVGIG (reference sequence). CDR3: CAWSRDRAGELFF. CDR3 DNA: TGTGCCTGGAGCCGGGACAGGGCCGGGGAGCTGTTTTTT.

This sequence joins TRBV7-9 and TRBJ2-7; 8 nucleotides agree with TRBD1. The junction had 15 bases not matched to a gene; V was cut back by 5 bases and J by 6 bases. Germline CDR1 is SEHNR and CDR2 is FQNEAQ (reference sequence). CDR3 size: 16 residues. CDR3 residues: CASSLLSTGVGGEQYF. In DNA, the CDR3 is TGTGCCAGCAGCCTCCTATCGACAGGGGTAGGAGGCGAGCAGTACTTC.

This sequence joins TRBV6-2 or TRBV6-3 and TRBJ1-2; a possible D gene is TRBD1 (5 bases). This CDR3 has 14 amino acids. Germline V gene data show CDR1 as MNHEY and CDR2 as SVGEGT. V lost 5 bases and J lost 1, with 11 bases in between. The chain's CDR3 is CASSLTENNYGYTF. CDR3 sequence (DNA): TGTGCCAGCAGTCTGACAGAGAATAACTATGGCTACACCTTC.

The chain couples TRBV5-1 to TRBJ2-7; possibly TRBD1 for D (6 bases). V was shortened by 4 bases and J by 2 bases, with 10 bases between the two germline ends. The germline V gene has CDR1 SGHRS and CDR2 YFSETQ. This CDR3 is 13 amino acids long. CDR3 region: CASSGGITYEQYF. The DNA of the CDR3 is TGCGCCAGCAGCGGGGGCATTACCTACGAGCAGTACTTC.

This chain uses TRBV25-1 with TRBJ1-2, with D possibly being TRBD1 (6 bases). This CDR3 region has 13 residues. V lost 10 bases and J 4 bases, leaving 16 bases between the germline ends. The V gene's germline CDR1 is MGHDK and CDR2 SYGVNS. The CDR3 sequence is CATQLQGTYGYTF. The CDR3 nucleotides are TGTGCCACCCAACTACAGGGTACCTATGGCTACACCTTC.